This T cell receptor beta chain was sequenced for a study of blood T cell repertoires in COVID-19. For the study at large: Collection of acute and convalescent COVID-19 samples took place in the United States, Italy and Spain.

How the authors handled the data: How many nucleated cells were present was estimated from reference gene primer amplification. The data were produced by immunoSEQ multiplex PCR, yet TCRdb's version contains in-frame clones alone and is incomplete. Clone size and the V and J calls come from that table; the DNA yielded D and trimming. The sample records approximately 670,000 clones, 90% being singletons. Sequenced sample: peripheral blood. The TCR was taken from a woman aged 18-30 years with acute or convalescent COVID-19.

The CDR3, as DNA: TGTGCCAGCACGAGGAGGGGACTAGGGACAGATACGCAGTATTTT. It yields the protein CASTRRGLGTDTQYF. The chain couples TRBV6-5 to TRBJ2-3, with TRBD2 matching 8 bases. Trimming took 7 bases from V and 3 from J; bases not matched to a gene: 9. Germline CDR1 MNHEY, CDR2 SVGAGI. This CDR3 contains 15 residues.